These 16 T cell receptor beta chains were sequenced from one sample in a study of tumor and adjacent non-tumor tissue in lung cancer. A modified ARM-PCR protocol with three rounds of nested PCR amplified TCRbeta. TCRdb independently ran MiXCR on the multiplex PCR reads; one entry per CDR3 protein. The sample contains over 35,000 distinct CDR3 sequences, 60% of which appear only once. The template was RNA from unsorted bulk tissue. Distant lung tissue was collected more than 3 cm away from the tumor edge. Material: distant non-tumor lung tissue. The receptor source for this set is a man aged 50 or older with non-small cell lung cancer.

The CDR3 bases are TGCAGTGCACAGACAGGGCTAGACTGGCTAGCCAAAAACATTCAGTACTTC. As protein: CSAQTGLDWLAKNIQYF. The chain combines TRBV20-1 with TRBJ2-4; 7 bases map to TRBD1. The CDR3 length is 17 residues. Germline lookup yields CDR1 DFQATT and CDR2 SNEGSKA (reference sequence). V trimming: 6 bases; J trimming: 0 bases; junction bases outside the gene matches: 14.

To note about this clonotype: With a much larger clone just one base away, this may be a read error. This rearrangement joins TRBV30 to TRBJ2-7, with 9 positions matching TRBD1. The CDR3 contains 15 residues. Germline CDR1 is GTSNPN and CDR2 is SVGIG (reference sequence). The CDR3 here is CVWRRGTGTLYEQYF. In nucleotides, the CDR3 is TGTGTCTGGAGGAGGGGGACAGGGACGCTCTACGAGCAGTACTTC.

The chain joins TRBV6-6 to TRBJ1-2; D call uncertain. The V and J ends lost 0 bases and 6 bases respectively, with 11 bases between them. CDR1 MNHNY and CDR2 SVGAGI come from the germline V gene (reference sequence). The CDR3 loop spans 14 amino acids. The CDR3 bases are TGTGCCAGCAGTTACTCAGGGCAGACCCATGGCTACACCTTC. This codes for CASSYSGQTHGYTF.

The table lists this clonotype with a few counts. The V call is TRBV25-1, the J call TRBJ2-3, with D unclear. The CDR3 has 15 amino acids. Per germline, CDR1 MGHDK and CDR2 SYGVNS. Between the trimmed V and J ends, which lost 6 bases and 0 bases, there was a span of 13 bases. The CDR3 DNA reads TGTGCCAGCAGCACCCTGGGCAGTAGCACAGATACGCAGTATTTT. This gives the protein CASSTLGSSTDTQYF.

As concerns this clonotype: A single base separates this from a much larger clone, so it may be a read error. The rearrangement links TRBV5-5 to TRBJ2-6; D is possibly TRBD2 (5 bases). The CDR3 is 16 residues long. Germline V gene lookup returns CDR1 SGHKS and CDR2 YYEKEE (reference sequence). The CDR3 loop is CACSLDGAAGANVLTF. DNA for the CDR3: TGTGCCTGCAGCTTGGATGGAGCGGCTGGGGCCAACGTCCTGACTTTC.

This clonotype was counted a few times. This sequence joins TRBV20-1 and TRBJ2-7; 9 bases match TRBD1. CDR1 is DFQATT, CDR2 SNEGSKA, per germline (reference sequence). This CDR3 contains 14 residues. J lost 5 bases, V lost 3 bases, and 8 bases had no gene match. CDR3 residues: CSARGTGKTDEQYF. The CDR3 coding sequence is TGCAGTGCTAGGGGGACAGGGAAAACCGACGAGCAGTACTTC.

About this clonotype itself: A much larger clonotype is one base distant, so this may be a read error. This chain uses TRBV6-1 with TRBJ1-3; no definite D call. The V gene's germline CDR1 is MNHNS and CDR2 SASEGT. CDR3 size: 16 residues. The CDR3 protein is CASISVGSKGGDTICF. For the CDR3, the DNA is TGTGCCAGCATTTCCGTGGGGTCCAAGGGAGGAGACACCATATGTTTT.

As to this clonotype: This CDR3 fails to terminate in the conserved phenylalanine or tryptophan, so it likely reflects a read error. The chain recombines TRBV7-9 with TRBJ2-5, with D unresolved. The V gene's germline CDR1 is SEHNR and CDR2 FQNEAQ (reference sequence). The V end was cut by 5 bases, the J end by 1 base, with 2 bases between. The CDR3 runs 11 residues. The CDR3 bases are TGTGCCAGCAGCCCCCAAGAGACCCAGTACCTC. Protein: CASSPQETQYL.

V and J are TRBV4-2 and TRBJ2-2, with D maybe TRBD1 (5 bases). The V gene lost 3 bases and the J gene lost 3 bases, with 14 bases spanning the gap. Per germline, CDR1 LGHNA and CDR2 YNFKEQ. This CDR3 spans 16 amino acids. Here the CDR3 DNA reads TGTGCCAGCAGCCATGTAAAGAGACAGTACACCGGGGAGCTGTTTTTT. Its translation is CASSHVKRQYTGELFF.

J is TRBJ2-3 and V is TRBV6-1; 7 bases line up with TRBD2. Germline lookup yields CDR1 MNHNS and CDR2 SASEGT. The CDR3 consists of 17 residues. V lost 10 bases and J lost 5; bases outside the gene matches: 21. The CDR3 DNA follows: TGTGCCACCAATGCACCTAGGGAGGGCAGGGCGGTAGATACGCAGTATTTT. Translating it yields CATNAPREGRAVDTQYF.

This clonotype was seen only once. At one end, the junction sequence differs from germline, possibly due to a read error. This chain connects TRBV29-1 to TRBJ2-1; D may be TRBD1 (5 bases). CDR1 is SQVTM, CDR2 ANQGSEA, per germline. CDR3 length: 14 amino acids. CDR3 bases: TGCAGTGTTGGGTGGACATCGGTCCACAATGAGCAGTTCTTC. It translates to CSVGWTSVHNEQFF.

Points on this clonotype: Just one base apart from a much larger clone, this may be a read error. This rearrangement joins TRBV20-1 to TRBJ1-5, with D unclear. Germline V gene lookup returns CDR1 DFQATT and CDR2 SNEGSKA (reference sequence). The CDR3 consists of 12 residues. The CDR3 reads CNAGSSNQPQHF. CDR3 nucleotides: TGCAATGCTGGCTCCAGCAATCAGCCCCAGCATTTT.

Worth noting for this clonotype: This CDR3 is missing its conserved last phenylalanine or tryptophan, likely due to a read error. The chain uses TRBV7-9 and TRBJ2-2; D unclear. The CDR3 totals 15 residues. With 5 bases removed from V and 3 bases from J, the gap between germline ends came to 13 bases. Per the germline V gene, CDR1 is SEHNR and CDR2 is FQNEAQ (reference sequence). In DNA, the CDR3 is TGTGCCAGCAGCCTCTCGGTCGCGGACACCGGGGAGCTGTTTCTT. It encodes CASSLSVADTGELFL.

Remarks on this clonotype: An end of the junction does not agree with germline; a read error may underlie this. This chain joins TRBV6-6 and TRBJ2-7; 7 bases are shared with TRBD2. Per the germline V gene, CDR1 is MNHNY and CDR2 is SVGAGI (reference sequence). The CDR3 runs to 14 residues. CDR3 sequence: CASSSWTSRYELYF. The CDR3 region has the DNA TGTGCCAGCAGCTCCTGGACTAGTCGGTACGAGCTGTACTTC.

The chain has TRBV11-1 and TRBJ2-7; D ambiguous. This CDR3 has 14 residues. Trimming cost V 3 bases and J 1 base, with 10 bases left between them. The germline V gene has CDR1 SGHAT and CDR2 FQDESV (reference sequence). The CDR3 is CASSLERRSYEQYF. The CDR3 bases are TGTGCCAGCAGCTTGGAGAGACGATCCTACGAGCAGTACTTC.

CDR3 DNA: TGTGCCAGCAGTTACTTACGGGGCCTAGCGGAGACCCAGTACTTC. It encodes CASSYLRGLAETQYF. The rearrangement uses TRBV6-2 or TRBV6-3 and TRBJ2-5; TRBD2 is a possible D gene (6 bases). There are 15 residues in the CDR3. CDR1 MNHEY and CDR2 SVGEGT come from the germline V gene. Between the trimmed V and J ends, which lost 1 base and 5 bases, there was a span of 14 bases.